Below are 13 T cell receptor beta chains sequenced from a single sample in a study of cytomegalovirus exposure and HLA in healthy donors. Clones were read by immunoSEQ multiplex PCR, and TCRdb kept only the in-frame ones, dropping some. The sample comprises fewer than 400,000 clones, just over 85% of which are singletons, and under 0.85% rests with the top ten. The sequenced sample was PBMCs. The receptor source for this set is a woman aged 18-29 years in good health and CMV-seronegative.

V usage is TRBV7-3 and J usage is TRBJ1-2, with D tentatively TRBD1 (6 bases). The CDR3 extends over 15 amino acids. Between the trimmed V and J ends, which lost 5 bases and 8 bases, there was a span of 21 bases. Germline CDR1 is SGHTA and CDR2 is FQGTGA. The CDR3 nucleotides read TGTGCCAGCAGCCCCTCCGGGACAAATTATCGCGGCTACACCTTC. This gives the protein CASSPSGTNYRGYTF.

In DNA, the CDR3 is TGCGCCAGCAGCTTGCCTAGCGGGAGTGACGAGCAGTACTTC. Translation gives CASSLPSGSDEQYF. This rearrangement joins TRBV5-1 to TRBJ2-7; 10 bases line up with TRBD2. Trimming at V came to 1 base and at J to 5 bases, leaving 3 bases not matched to a gene. The CDR3 length is 14 residues. The germline V gene has CDR1 SGHRS and CDR2 YFSETQ.

Here the CDR3 reads CASSFQGSGADEQFF. The CDR3 DNA reads as TGTGCCAGCAGCTTTCAGGGGTCCGGTGCCGATGAGCAGTTCTTC. The chain couples TRBV7-3 to TRBJ2-1; possibly TRBD1 for D (6 bases). Germline V gene sequence: CDR1 SGHTA, CDR2 FQGTGA. V dropped 3 bases and J dropped 8 bases, with 17 bases sitting between them. CDR3 length: 15 residues.

V gene TRBV29-1 combines with J gene TRBJ2-3; no definite D call. This CDR3 has 12 residues. The germline V and J ends were trimmed by 4 bases and 9 bases, with 14 bases remaining between them. Germline V gene sequence: CDR1 SQVTM, CDR2 ANQGSEA. The CDR3 here is CSVGLAPGTQYF. CDR3 nucleotide sequence: TGCAGCGTTGGGCTCGCGCCCGGGACGCAGTATTTT.

The CDR3 DNA reads as TGCAGTGCTAGTCGGGAGACTGAAGCTTTCTTT. This sequence encodes CSASRETEAFF. This sequence joins TRBV20-1 and TRBJ1-1; D is unresolved. CDR3 size: 11 residues. The germline V and J ends were trimmed by 3 bases and 5 bases, with 7 bases remaining between them. Germline values: CDR1 DFQATT, CDR2 SNEGSKA (reference sequence).

The CDR3 nucleotides are TGTGCCAGCAGCTGGGGACCAGGGGACCCCCCCTACGAGCAGTACTTC. Amino acids: CASSWGPGDPPYEQYF. This chain links TRBV5-6 with TRBJ2-7; D possibly corresponds to TRBD1 (6 bases). The V gene lost 3 bases and the J gene lost 2 bases, with 18 bases spanning the gap. The CDR3 covers 16 residues. Germline CDR1 and CDR2: SGHDT and YYEEEE.

The table lists this clone with a count of one. This sequence joins TRBV6-5 and TRBJ2-2; 10 positions match TRBD1. V shed 4 bases and J 3 bases; nucleotides not matched to a gene: 5. The CDR3 totals 16 residues. Germline CDR1 reads MNHEY; CDR2 reads SVGAGI. The CDR3 sequence: CASSSWTGGDTGELFF. Here the CDR3 DNA reads TGTGCCAGCAGTTCCTGGACAGGGGGAGACACCGGGGAGCTGTTTTTT.

V and J are TRBV6-5 and TRBJ2-7; 8 bases map to TRBD1. CDR1 is MNHEY and CDR2 is SVGAGI in the germline V gene. After removal of 0 bases from V and 4 bases from J, the junction contained 2 bases not matched to a gene. The CDR3 has 14 amino acids. In nucleotides, the CDR3 is TGTGCCAGCAGTTACTCGAGGACAGGGTACGAGCAGTACTTC. It codes for CASSYSRTGYEQYF.

The rearrangement joins TRBV28 to TRBJ2-7; 8 bases are a match to TRBD1. The CDR3 contains 15 residues. CDR1 is MDHEN and CDR2 is SYDVKM in the germline V gene. Trimming cost V 6 bases and J 4 bases; bases outside gene matches: 11. The DNA for the CDR3 is TGTGCCAGCAGATCAGGGGGCGCGTCTGTGTACGAGCAGTACTTC. It codes for CASRSGGASVYEQYF.

This clone was counted once. Other DNA sequences within the sample encode an identical CDR3. The chain joins TRBV9 to TRBJ2-7; the D gene is possibly TRBD1 (6 bases). The CDR3 is 14 amino acids. CDR1 is SGDLS, CDR2 YYNGEE, per germline. V lost 3 bases, J lost 1 base, and 11 bases lay in between. The CDR3 nucleotides read TGTGCCAGCAGCGCCTCCGGGACATCCTACGAGCAGTACTTC. This gives the protein CASSASGTSYEQYF.

The V call is TRBV7-7, the J call TRBJ2-1; 14 positions match TRBD2. Trimming took 5 bases from V and 9 from J; bases not matched to a gene: 6. The CDR3 covers 15 residues. Germline assignment: CDR1 SSHAT and CDR2 FNYEAQ (reference sequence). This CDR3 is CASSPGLAGDGEQFF. The CDR3 region has the DNA TGTGCCAGCAGCCCGGGACTAGCGGGAGATGGTGAGCAGTTCTTC.

The CDR3 bases are TGTGCCAGCAGCGGAACAGGGCTCTCTGGAAACACCATATATTTT. Its translation is CASSGTGLSGNTIYF. This chain joins TRBV2 and TRBJ1-3, with a weak D call TRBD1 (6 bases). Trimming stripped 6 bases from V and 0 bases from J, with 12 bases between. This CDR3 has 15 residues. The germline gives CDR1 SNHLY, CDR2 FYNNEI.

The chain couples TRBV28 to TRBJ2-7; 7 bases match TRBD1. V lost 3 bases to trimming and J lost 3 bases; unmatched junction nucleotides: 11. From germline, CDR1 is MDHEN and CDR2 SYDVKM. The CDR3 covers 16 residues. The CDR3 coding sequence is TGTGCCAGCAGTTTCCGAGGACGGACAGGCTTCTACGAGCAGTACTTC. This gives the protein CASSFRGRTGFYEQYF. The full variable domain, its missing parts supplied by reference TRBV28 and TRBJ2-7, is DVKVTQSSRYLVKRTGEKVFLECVQDMDHENMFWYRQDPGLGLRLIYFSYDVKMKEKGDIPEGYSVSREKKERFSLILESASTNQTSMYLCASSFRGRTGFYEQYFGPGTRLTVT.